These T cell receptor beta chains were read from a single sample in a study of blood T cell repertoires in COVID-19. Clones were sequenced by immunoSEQ multiplex PCR, and TCRdb holds only the in-frame ones, with some missing. Found here are approximately 150,000 clones, roughly 90% of them singletons; the top ten hold around 17%. The specimen sequenced was peripheral blood. These receptors were collected from a man in his 60s with active or convalescent COVID-19. Each CDR3 is given with its conserved first and last residue. Fields, in order: clone size, J gene, V gene, D gene, CDR3 DNA, CDR3 protein. D genes are given only for firm matches. Some rows mark clone size as missing; the rest say once, few, many or name a class of expanded clone.

size: NA; J: TRBJ2-5; V: TRBV19; D: TRBD2; DNA: TGTGCCAGTAGTATATTAGCGGGGGGGCCGGAGACCCAGTACTTC; CDR3: CASSILAGGPETQYF
size: NA; J: TRBJ2-3; V: TRBV7-2; D: TRBD2; DNA: TGTGCCAGCAGCTTATTTCTAGCGGGAGCGGCAGATACGCAGTATTTT; CDR3: CASSLFLAGAADTQYF
size: NA; J: TRBJ1-1; V: TRBV29-1; D: TRBD1; DNA: TGCAGCGTCGTTGGACAGGGGTTCACTGAAGCTTTCTTT; CDR3: CSVVGQGFTEAFF
size: NA; J: TRBJ1-6; V: TRBV18; D: TRBD1; DNA: TGTGCCAGCTCACCGCAAACAGGGGGATCCTATAATTCACCCCTCCACTTT; CDR3: CASSPQTGGSYNSPLHF
size: NA; J: TRBJ1-3; V: TRBV18; D: TRBD1; DNA: TGTGCCAGCTCACCCAGGGGGAGTTCTGGAAACACCATATATTTT; CDR3: CASSPRGSSGNTIYF
size: NA; J: TRBJ1-2; V: TRBV3-1/TRBV3-2; D: TRBD1; DNA: TGTGCCAGCAGCCAAGGTGGGACAGGGGGCTATGGCTATGGCTACACCTTC; CDR3: CASSQGGTGGYGYGYTF
size: NA; J: TRBJ2-7; V: TRBV5-4; D: TRBD2; DNA: TGTGCCAGCAGCTTGGGACTAGCGGGGGGGAAAGAGCAGTACTTC; CDR3: CASSLGLAGGKEQYF
size: NA; J: TRBJ1-1; V: TRBV19; D: NA; DNA: TGTGCCTCGAAGGCGGGCAGGACGATGAACACTGAAGCTTTCTTT; CDR3: CASKAGRTMNTEAFF
size: once; J: TRBJ2-1; V: TRBV15; D: TRBD2; DNA: TGTGCCACCAGCAGAGACGATGGCGGGAGGGTTCTGGATGAGCAGTTCTTC; CDR3: CATSRDDGGRVLDEQFF
size: NA; J: TRBJ1-4; V: TRBV4-1; D: TRBD1; DNA: TGCGCCAGCAGCCAAGAGGACAGGGGAAAGCCTAATGAAAAACTGTTTTTT; CDR3: CASSQEDRGKPNEKLFF
size: NA; J: TRBJ2-5; V: TRBV19; D: TRBD2; DNA: TGTGCCAGTAGTACTTTATGGCGGGGGACTAGCGAGTCGGAGACCCAGTACTTC; CDR3: CASSTLWRGTSESETQYF
size: NA; J: TRBJ2-3; V: TRBV4-1; D: NA; DNA: TGCGCCAGCAGCCAAGCCGTAGGCACAGATACGCAGTATTTT; CDR3: CASSQAVGTDTQYF
size: NA; J: TRBJ2-5; V: TRBV3-1/TRBV3-2; D: NA; DNA: TGTGCCAGCAGCCAAGGAGTTCCCCGATCCCAAGAGACCCAGTACTTC; CDR3: CASSQGVPRSQETQYF
size: NA; J: TRBJ1-4; V: TRBV19; D: NA; DNA: TGTGCCAGTAGTATTCATCGACCGGGGGGATATGAAAAACTGTTTTTT; CDR3: CASSIHRPGGYEKLFF
size: NA; J: TRBJ1-4; V: TRBV15; D: NA; DNA: TGTGCCACCAGCAGAGCAAAAAACAGGGACGAAAAACTGTTTTTT; CDR3: CATSRAKNRDEKLFF
size: NA; J: TRBJ1-2; V: TRBV5-8; D: TRBD1; DNA: TGTGCCAGCAGCTTGGACGTGACAGGGGGAAACTATGGCTACACCTTC; CDR3: CASSLDVTGGNYGYTF
size: NA; J: TRBJ2-2; V: TRBV3-1/TRBV3-2; D: NA; DNA: TGTGCCAGCAGCCCCAGGTGGGCCACCGGGGAGCTGTTTTTT; CDR3: CASSPRWATGELFF